What follows are 5 T cell receptor beta chains derived from one specimen sequenced in a study of blood T cell repertoires in COVID-19 (dated by TCRdb to the early 2020s). Receptor amplification or capture employed the immunoSEQ multiplex PCR assay. The table comes from immuneACCESS by way of TCRdb, which keeps in-frame sequences with V and J called. Part of the clones is missing from these tables; in studies checked, under half for an unresolved V gene and the rest for unknown reasons. The table for this sample lists some 130,000 clones; 81% of them were counted only once. The ten largest clones take up roughly 9.1% of the sample. The sequencing input was peripheral blood. The source is a woman aged 55-69 years with active or convalescent COVID-19.

The chain carries TRBV29-1 and TRBJ1-1, with 9 bases identical to TRBD1. Unmatched junction bases numbered 8, after V lost 7 bases and J lost 5 bases. The CDR3 has 13 residues. Germline CDR1 reads SQVTM; CDR2 reads ANQGSEA. The CDR3 protein is CSAGTGGWTEAFF. As DNA, the CDR3 is TGCAGCGCGGGCACAGGGGGCTGGACTGAAGCTTTCTTT.

The J gene is TRBJ2-7, the V gene TRBV7-9; 12 nucleotides align to TRBD2. The V gene end was trimmed by 6 bases and the J gene end by 9 bases; junction bases not matched to a gene: 9. Looked up from germline, CDR1 is SEHNR and CDR2 is FQNEAQ (reference sequence). The CDR3 contains 14 residues. The CDR3: CASSSGTSGQVQYF. Written as DNA, the CDR3 is TGTGCCAGCAGTTCCGGGACTAGCGGGCAAGTGCAGTACTTC.

The V gene is TRBV2, the J gene TRBJ1-4, with TRBD1 matching 9 bases. The CDR3 spans 13 residues. V trimming: 8 bases; J trimming: 6 bases; junction bases outside the gene matches: 4. Germline lookup yields CDR1 SNHLY and CDR2 FYNNEI. CDR3 DNA sequence: TGTGCCAGCGACAGGGGGGCAGATGAAAAACTGTTTTTT. The encoded protein is CASDRGADEKLFF.

V and J are TRBV3-1 (or the pseudogene TRBV3-2) and TRBJ1-6; D is uncertain. V lost 1 base to trimming and J lost 9 bases, with 10 bases between them. Germline V gene lookup returns CDR1 LGHDT and CDR2 YNNKEL (reference sequence). This CDR3 comprises 14 residues. In DNA form, the CDR3 reads TGTGCCAGCAGCCAAGGTGGGAGTGGTTCACCCCTCCACTTT. This codes for CASSQGGSGSPLHF.

The rearrangement uses TRBV7-4 and TRBJ2-7; maybe TRBD2 (6 bases). Trimming shortened V by 8 bases and J by 0 bases, and 17 bases separated the two germline ends. The CDR3 has 15 residues. From germline, CDR1 is SGHVT and CDR2 SQSDAQ. Here the CDR3 reads CASAGTGPSSYEQYV. The CDR3 DNA follows: TGTGCCAGCGCAGGGACTGGGCCTAGCTCCTACGAGCAGTACGTC.